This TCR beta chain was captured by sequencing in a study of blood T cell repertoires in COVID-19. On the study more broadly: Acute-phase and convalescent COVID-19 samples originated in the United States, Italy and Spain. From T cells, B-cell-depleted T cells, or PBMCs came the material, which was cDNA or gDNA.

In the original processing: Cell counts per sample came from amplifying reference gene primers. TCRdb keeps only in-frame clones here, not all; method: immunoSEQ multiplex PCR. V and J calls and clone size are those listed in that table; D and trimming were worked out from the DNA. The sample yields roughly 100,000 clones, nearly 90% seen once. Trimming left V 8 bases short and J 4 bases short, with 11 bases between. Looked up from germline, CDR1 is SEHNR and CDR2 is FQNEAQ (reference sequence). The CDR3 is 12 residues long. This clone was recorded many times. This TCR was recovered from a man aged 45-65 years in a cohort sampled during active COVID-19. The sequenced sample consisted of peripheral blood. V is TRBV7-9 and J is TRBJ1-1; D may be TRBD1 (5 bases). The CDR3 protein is CASGLGATEAFF. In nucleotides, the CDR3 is TGTGCCAGCGGCCTTGGGGCCACTGAAGCTTTCTTT. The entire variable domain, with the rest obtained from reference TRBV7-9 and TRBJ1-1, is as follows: DTGVSQNPRHKITKRGQNVTFRCDPISEHNRLYWYRQTLGQGPEFLTYFQNEAQLEKSRLLSDRFSAERPKGSFSTLEIQRTEQGDSAMYLCASGLGATEAFFGQGTRLTVV.